What follows is one TCR beta chain and its context. Antigen unknown. These data originate in a study of shared clonotypes between healthy human individuals. Study-level results: Measured sharing among donors was expected to vary with sequencing depth. It was only blood that was sampled, and tissue repertoires likely differ. The naive CD4 repertoires of several donors were compared, and roughly 5% of clonotypes were shared. Incompleteness in sorted-subset sequencing, despite large depth, was shown by rarefaction.

Germline V CDR1 and CDR2: SNHLY, FYNNEI. CDR3 length: 15 amino acids. The V segment lost 7 bases and the J segment 4 bases; nucleotides outside the gene matches: 4. The table came from immunoSEQ multiplex PCR; TCRdb's copy has only in-frame clones and leaves some out. Of under 2.5 million clones in the sample, less than 95% were seen once. The sequenced material came from naive CD4+ T cells from PBMCs. Specified subset: CD45RA+ positively selected. The TCR comes from a man between 18 and 35 years old in good health. Some clones in this sample may be carry-over from other donors' samples. V is TRBV2 and J is TRBJ2-3; the match to TRBD2 covers 14 bases. The CDR3 DNA is TGTGCCAGCACTGGACTAGCGGGAGGTTCAGATACGCAGTATTTT. Protein product: CASTGLAGGSDTQYF.